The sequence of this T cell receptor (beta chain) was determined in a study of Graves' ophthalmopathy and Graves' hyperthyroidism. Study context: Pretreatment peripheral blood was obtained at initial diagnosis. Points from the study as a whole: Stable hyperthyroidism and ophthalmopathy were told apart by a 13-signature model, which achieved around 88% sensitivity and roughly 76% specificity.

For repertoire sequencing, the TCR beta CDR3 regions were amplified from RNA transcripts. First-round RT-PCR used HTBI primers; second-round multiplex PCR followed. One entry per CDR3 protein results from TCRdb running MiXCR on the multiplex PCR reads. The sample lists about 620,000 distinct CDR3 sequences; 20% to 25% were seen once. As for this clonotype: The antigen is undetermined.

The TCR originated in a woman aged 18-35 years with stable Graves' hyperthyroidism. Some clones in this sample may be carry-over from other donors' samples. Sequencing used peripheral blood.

In DNA, the CDR3 is TGCGCCAGCAGCCGGGGACAGGGGAACGGAAACACCATATATTTT. It is translated as CASSRGQGNGNTIYF. The chain is built from TRBV4-1 and TRBJ1-3; TRBD1 agrees at 10 bases. The CDR3 has 15 residues. Unmatched junction bases numbered 4, after V lost 4 bases and J lost 4 bases. CDR1 is MGHRA, CDR2 YSYEKL, per germline.